The present T cell receptor beta chain was sequenced within a study of cytomegalovirus exposure and HLA in healthy donors. The PCR employed 60 Vbeta primers together with 13 Jbeta primers. Using immunoSEQ multiplex PCR, the repertoire was profiled, and TCRdb retains in-frame clones only, with some absent. This sample yields more than 200,000 clones, of which roughly 79% are seen a single time; about 1.8% belongs to the top ten. Germline values: CDR1 SGHDT, CDR2 YYEEEE. The CDR3 extends over 13 amino acids. V lost 2 bases, J lost 2 bases, and 7 bases lay in between. Material: PBMCs. The chain carries TRBV5-6 and TRBJ2-5; D gene uncertain. This TCR derives from a man younger than 35 in good health and CMV-seronegative. CDR3 sequence: CASSLYIQETQYF. CDR3 nucleotide sequence: TGTGCCAGCAGCTTATATATTCAAGAGACCCAGTACTTC.